This record concerns one T cell receptor beta chain sequence. Its target is unknown. This record comes from a study of cytomegalovirus exposure and HLA in healthy donors. Study-level results: In a later analysis, productive TCRs from donors in an Asian-associated ancestry cluster reportedly carried fewer N-insertions than the cohort mean.

The CDR3 totals 16 residues. Per the germline V gene, CDR1 is SGHRS and CDR2 is YFSETQ. Trimming shortened V by 0 bases and J by 4 bases, and 15 bases separated the two germline ends. The PCR used 60 Vbeta and 13 Jbeta primers. Clones were sequenced by immunoSEQ multiplex PCR, and TCRdb holds only the in-frame ones, with some missing. The sample contains some 150,000 clones, 75% to 90% of which appear only once. The sample was PBMCs. The chain has TRBV5-1 and TRBJ2-3; a weak D match, TRBD2 (5 bases). The TCR originated in a woman in her twenties or thirties in good health and CMV-seronegative. CDR3 in amino acids: CASSLAAAAGADTQYF. DNA of the CDR3: TGCGCCAGCAGCTTGGCGGCGGCGGCCGGGGCAGATACGCAGTATTTT.